These 26 T cell receptor beta chains came from one sample sequenced in a study of blood T cells in healthy people across ages. Combining a sample-barcoded 5' primer with a J-beta primer mix, a second PCR ran for 7 to 11 cycles. TCRdb fed the 5' RACE reads into MiXCR, producing one record per CDR3 protein. Among 600,000 to 850,000 distinct CDR3 sequences listed, roughly 44% were seen once. The sample taken for sequencing was blood. The receptors shown here come from a woman in her fifties or sixties in good health.

The chain carries TRBV11-2 and TRBJ2-2, with 8 bases identical to TRBD2. Germline V CDR1 and CDR2: SGHAT, FQNNGV. This CDR3 is 16 amino acids long. V was pared by 4 bases and J by 7 bases, with 11 bases of the junction left unmatched. The DNA for the CDR3 is TGTGCCAGCAGCTACAGACGCGGGCTAGCGGGCGGGGAGCTGTTTTTT. It codes for CASSYRRGLAGGELFF.

The genes are TRBV27 and TRBJ2-1; the D gene could be TRBD1 or TRBD2 (5 bases each). Between the trimmed V and J ends, which lost 4 bases and 10 bases, there was a span of 20 bases. In germline, CDR1 is MNHEY, CDR2 SMNVEV (reference sequence). The CDR3 sequence is 15 residues long. The CDR3 sequence is CASSSAGLATIEQFF. The CDR3 bases are TGTGCCAGCAGTTCTGCAGGGCTAGCTACCATCGAGCAGTTCTTC.

The chain links TRBV25-1 to TRBJ1-2; no clear D gene. CDR3 length equals 15 residues. CDR1 and CDR2 (germline): MGHDK, SYGVNS. Trimming stripped 5 bases from V and 6 bases from J, with 19 bases between. CDR3 sequence: CASSPVGSRVDGYTF. DNA of the CDR3: TGTGCCAGCAGTCCCGTGGGGTCGCGTGTAGATGGCTACACCTTC.

The chain employs TRBV6-2 or TRBV6-3 and TRBJ2-7; D is possibly TRBD1 (6 bases). The germline gives CDR1 MNHEY, CDR2 SVGEGT. The CDR3 totals 13 residues. V was pared by 6 bases and J by 0 bases, with 9 bases between. The chain's CDR3 is CASRRRGSYEQYF. DNA of the CDR3: TGTGCCAGCAGACGCAGGGGCTCCTACGAGCAGTACTTC.

The rearrangement joins TRBV12-3 or TRBV12-4 to TRBJ2-1; D assignment may be TRBD1 or TRBD2 (7 bases each). CDR3 length: 17 residues. Trimming removed 8 bases at V and 0 bases at J, with 20 bases between. This CDR3 is CASHSAAGGGSYNEQFF. CDR3 bases: TGTGCCAGCCACTCCGCCGCAGGGGGGGGCTCCTACAATGAGCAGTTCTTC.

V is TRBV9 and J is TRBJ2-7; TRBD1 might be the D (5 bases). Deletions cut 4 bases from V and 0 bases from J, with 14 bases between. Germline values: CDR1 SGDLS, CDR2 YYNGEE. This CDR3 spans 15 amino acids. The CDR3 DNA sequence: TGTGCCAGCAGCCTAGGGGCGGAAAACTCCTACGAGCAGTACTTC. Protein product: CASSLGAENSYEQYF.

J is TRBJ1-2 and V is TRBV12-3 or TRBV12-4, with a possible D match to TRBD1 (6 bases). V shed 5 bases and J shed 4 bases, with 14 bases lying between them. The CDR3 extends over 14 amino acids. CDR3 coding DNA: TGTGCCAGCAGTGTTAAGCTGGGGGCCTATGGCTACACCTTC. Encoded protein: CASSVKLGAYGYTF.

This chain links TRBV5-1 with TRBJ2-1; 7 bases line up with TRBD2. The CDR3 length is 13 residues. Looked up from germline, CDR1 is SGHRS and CDR2 is YFSETQ. With V trimmed by 0 bases and J by 9 bases, 3 bases remained unmatched. The CDR3 here is CASSLAGGPEQFF. DNA of the CDR3: TGCGCCAGCAGCTTGGCGGGAGGACCTGAGCAGTTCTTC.

This clonotype has only a few counts. This sequence joins TRBV7-2 and TRBJ2-5, with 8 bases aligning to TRBD1. This CDR3 is 16 amino acids long. Germline CDR1 is SGHTA and CDR2 is FQGNSA. V lost 5 bases and J lost 4; bases outside the gene matches: 12. This CDR3 is CASSLQAQGGVETQYF. The CDR3 coding sequence is TGTGCCAGCAGCCTCCAGGCACAGGGGGGCGTAGAGACCCAGTACTTC.

V gene TRBV5-1 combines with J gene TRBJ2-1; the match to TRBD2 covers 8 bases. The CDR3 sequence is 16 residues long. From germline, CDR1 is SGHRS and CDR2 YFSETQ. Losses at the gene ends were 4 bases for V and 2 bases for J; bases not matched to a gene: 8. The CDR3 bases are TGCGCCAGCAGCAGAATTAGCGGGAACCCCTACAATGAGCAGTTCTTC. It specifies CASSRISGNPYNEQFF.

This clonotype was detected ten times or more. The chain links TRBV7-2 to TRBJ2-1, with D unclear. Trimming took off 4 bases at V and 6 bases at J, with 10 bases between the two ends. From germline, CDR1 is SGHTA and CDR2 FQGNSA. The CDR3 runs to 13 residues. The CDR3 here is CASSSYYPNEQFF. The CDR3 DNA reads TGTGCCAGCAGCTCCTACTACCCCAATGAGCAGTTCTTC.

Of note for this clonotype: The junction departs from germline at one end; a sequencing error may be responsible. The V and J genes are TRBV7-7 and TRBJ2-3; D not certain. CDR3 size: 16 residues. CDR1 is SSHAT and CDR2 is FNYEAQ in the germline V gene (reference sequence). This CDR3 reads CAGSLMAFCSTDTQYF. The DNA of the CDR3 is TGTGCCGGCAGCCTCATGGCATTCTGTTCCACAGATACGCAGTATTTT.

This clonotype was detected a few times. The chain combines TRBV2 with TRBJ2-7, with D perhaps assigned TRBD1 or TRBD2 (5 bases each). The germline V gene has CDR1 SNHLY and CDR2 FYNNEI. The CDR3 has 12 amino acids. With 6 bases removed from V and 4 bases from J, the gap between germline ends came to 10 bases. The CDR3 is CASRGPPYEQYF. The CDR3 DNA is TGTGCCAGCAGGGGACCTCCTTACGAGCAGTACTTC.

This clonotype showed up just a few times. The chain joins TRBV29-1 to TRBJ1-2; D not resolved. Deletions cut 3 bases from V and 3 bases from J, with 5 bases between. Germline lookup yields CDR1 SQVTM and CDR2 ANQGSEA. The CDR3 contains 11 residues. The DNA of the CDR3 is TGCAGCGTTGATCGCGACTATGGCTACACCTTC. Translation gives CSVDRDYGYTF.

The genes are TRBV20-1 and TRBJ1-2; perhaps TRBD1 as D (6 bases). The length of the CDR3 is 13 residues. Trimming took 4 bases from V and 4 from J, leaving 13 bases between them. Looked up from germline, CDR1 is DFQATT and CDR2 is SNEGSKA (reference sequence). CDR3 coding DNA: TGCAGTGCTACTGACAGGTTCTTCTATGGCTACACCTTC. Translated, it gives CSATDRFFYGYTF.

There are many counts of this clonotype. The chain links TRBV4-2 to TRBJ2-1, with D unresolved. Deletions cut 4 bases from V and 7 bases from J, with 17 bases between. The V gene's germline CDR1 is LGHNA and CDR2 YNFKEQ. The CDR3 covers 15 residues. The CDR3 region is CASSPTPNNLNEQFF. CDR3 bases: TGTGCCAGCAGCCCCACCCCCAATAACTTGAATGAGCAGTTCTTC.

This clonotype was seen a few times. The chain couples TRBV7-9 to TRBJ2-1, with 14 bases lining up with TRBD2. The CDR3 length is 15 residues. The trim removed 6 bases at V and 6 bases at J, leaving 4 bases unmatched. CDR1 and CDR2 (germline): SEHNR, FQNEAQ (reference sequence). Written as DNA, the CDR3 is TGTGCCAGCAGGAACGGACTAGCGGGAGGCAATGAGCAGTTCTTC. Translating it yields CASRNGLAGGNEQFF.

The chain employs TRBV6-1 and TRBJ2-2; 14 bases are a match to TRBD2. The trim removed 6 bases at V and 2 bases at J, leaving 5 bases unmatched. The CDR3 length is 17 residues. Germline CDR1 MNHNS, CDR2 SASEGT. CDR3 sequence: CASSLTSGRVNTGELFF. The DNA for the CDR3 is TGTGCCAGCAGCCTGACTAGCGGGAGGGTCAACACCGGGGAGCTGTTTTTT.

DNA of the CDR3: TGTGCCAGCAGCTTAGATCGCGGGGGGGCTTATTTGGAGACCCAGTACTTC. Amino acids: CASSLDRGGAYLETQYF. The rearrangement uses TRBV7-2 and TRBJ2-5; 9 positions match TRBD2. Germline-derived CDR1 and CDR2 are SGHTA and FQGNSA. This CDR3 is 17 amino acids long. The ends lost 1 base at V and 5 bases at J; junction bases unmatched: 11.

This clonotype was counted between two and nine times. V usage is TRBV25-1 and J usage is TRBJ1-1; TRBD1 might be the D (6 bases). Trimming shortened V by 3 bases and J by 0 bases, and 26 bases separated the two germline ends. The CDR3 has 20 residues. In germline, CDR1 is MGHDK, CDR2 SYGVNS. CDR3 in DNA: TGTGCCAGCAGTGATCCAGCCAAACATACAGGGCTCGGCATGAACACTGAAGCTTTCTTT. It translates to CASSDPAKHTGLGMNTEAFF.

A few counts support this clonotype. This chain connects TRBV2 to TRBJ2-4; D possibly corresponds to TRBD1 (6 bases). With 5 bases removed from V and 7 bases from J, the gap between germline ends came to 21 bases. Germline CDR1 and CDR2: SNHLY and FYNNEI. This CDR3 region has 16 residues. Here the CDR3 DNA reads TGTGCCAGCAGTCCACAGGGTACAGTCGGCGAGAACATTCAGTACTTC. Its translation: CASSPQGTVGENIQYF.

CDR3 sequence (DNA): TGTGCCAGCAGTGAACAAGGGGCAGGGCACTATGGCTACACCTTC. As protein: CASSEQGAGHYGYTF. The V call is TRBV6-1, the J call TRBJ1-2; D may be TRBD1 (5 bases). Germline V gene lookup returns CDR1 MNHNS and CDR2 SASEGT. The CDR3 runs to 15 residues. The V end lost 2 bases, the J end lost 3 bases, and 13 bases lay between the germline ends.

The genes are TRBV12-3 or TRBV12-4 and TRBJ2-7, with TRBD1 matching 8 bases. The CDR3 runs 14 residues. Germline trimming cut 3 bases from V and 5 bases from J; bases unmatched to any gene: 6. The CDR3 bases are TGTGCCAGCAGTTTTCGGACAGGGCGAAACGAGCAGTACTTC. It translates to CASSFRTGRNEQYF.

This clonotype was found a few times. V and J are TRBV12-3 or TRBV12-4 and TRBJ2-6, with 12 bases that match TRBD1. The CDR3 loop spans 17 amino acids. Unmatched junction bases numbered 5, after V lost 5 bases and J lost 3 bases. The CDR3 loop is CASSPGTGGGGANVLTF. CDR3 nucleotides: TGTGCCAGCAGTCCAGGGACAGGGGGCGGTGGGGCCAACGTCCTGACTTTC.

V is TRBV6-6 and J is TRBJ2-5; 9 bases are shared with TRBD1. Germline trimming cut 7 bases from V and 4 bases from J; bases unmatched to any gene: 10. The CDR3 has 15 amino acids. CDR1 is MNHNY, CDR2 SVGAGI, per germline (reference sequence). In nucleotides, the CDR3 is TGTGCCAGCACCAGGACAGGGGTCGTTCGAGAGACCCAGTACTTC. This sequence encodes CASTRTGVVRETQYF.

The genes are TRBV2 and TRBJ1-5; tentative D call: TRBD1 (5 bases). The CDR3 length is 15 residues. Trimming removed 3 bases from V and 9 bases from J, with 18 bases in between. Germline V CDR1 and CDR2: SNHLY, FYNNEI. The CDR3 nucleotides read TGTGCCAGCAGTGACCCCGACAGCCGATCCGCGCCCCAGCATTTT. It translates to CASSDPDSRSAPQHF. The full variable domain, its missing parts supplied by reference TRBV2 and TRBJ1-5, is EPEVTQTPSHQVTQMGQEVILRCVPISNHLYFYWYRQILGQKVEFLVSFYNNEISEKSEIFDDQFSVERPDGSNFTLKIRSTKLEDSAMYFCASSDPDSRSAPQHFGDGTRLSIL.